This T cell receptor beta chain originates from a study of T cells in localized non-small cell lung cancer. Comment on this clone: Antigen unknown.

General study points: Of the tissues analyzed, uninvolved adjacent lung showed maximal T cell clonality, greater than tumor. Longer overall survival was associated with a higher density of T cells in the blood. Sequencing involved a lone tumor region, leaving heterogeneity possible.

The assay was immunoSEQ multiplex PCR, and TCRdb's table has in-frame clones only and misses some. The sample consists of approximately 70,000 clones, about 90% of them appearing once. Germline lookup yields CDR1 LGHNA and CDR2 YNFKEQ. This CDR3 contains 14 residues. Between the trimmed V and J ends, which lost 0 bases and 4 bases, there was a span of 8 bases. This chain links TRBV4-2 with TRBJ2-3, with D possibly being TRBD2 (6 bases). The sequence came from a male donor at least 60 years old with stage III squamous cell lung carcinoma. The sequences come from peripheral blood, collected before any cancer treatment. CDR3: CASSQDTSPDTQYF. The CDR3 coding sequence is TGTGCCAGCAGCCAAGATACTAGCCCAGATACGCAGTATTTT.